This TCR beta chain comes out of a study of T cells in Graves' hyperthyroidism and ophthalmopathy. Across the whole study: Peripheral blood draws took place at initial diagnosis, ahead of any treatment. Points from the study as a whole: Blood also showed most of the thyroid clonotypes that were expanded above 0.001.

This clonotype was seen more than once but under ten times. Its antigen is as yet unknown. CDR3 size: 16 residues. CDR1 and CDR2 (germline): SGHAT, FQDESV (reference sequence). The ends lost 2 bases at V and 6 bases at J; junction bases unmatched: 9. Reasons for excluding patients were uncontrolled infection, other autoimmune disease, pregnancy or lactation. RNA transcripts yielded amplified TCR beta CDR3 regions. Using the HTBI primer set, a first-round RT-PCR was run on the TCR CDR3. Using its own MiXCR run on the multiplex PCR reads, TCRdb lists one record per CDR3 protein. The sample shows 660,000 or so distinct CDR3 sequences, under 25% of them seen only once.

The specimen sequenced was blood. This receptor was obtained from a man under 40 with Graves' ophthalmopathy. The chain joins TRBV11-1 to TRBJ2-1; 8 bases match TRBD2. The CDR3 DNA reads TGTGCCAGCAGCTTAAGTTGGTCTAGCGGGCCCAATGAGCAGTTCTTC. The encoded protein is CASSLSWSSGPNEQFF.